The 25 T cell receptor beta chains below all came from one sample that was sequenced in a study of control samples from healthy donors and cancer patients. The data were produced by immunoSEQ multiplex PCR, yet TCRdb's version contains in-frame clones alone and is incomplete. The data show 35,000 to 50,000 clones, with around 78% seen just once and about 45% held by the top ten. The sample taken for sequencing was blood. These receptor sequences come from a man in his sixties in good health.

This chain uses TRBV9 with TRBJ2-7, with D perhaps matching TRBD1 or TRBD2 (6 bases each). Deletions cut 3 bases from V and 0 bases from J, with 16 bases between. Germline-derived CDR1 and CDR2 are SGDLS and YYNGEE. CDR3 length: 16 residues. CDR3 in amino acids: CASSAGGHPSSYEQYF. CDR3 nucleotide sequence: TGTGCCAGCAGCGCCGGGGGACACCCGAGCTCCTACGAGCAGTACTTC.

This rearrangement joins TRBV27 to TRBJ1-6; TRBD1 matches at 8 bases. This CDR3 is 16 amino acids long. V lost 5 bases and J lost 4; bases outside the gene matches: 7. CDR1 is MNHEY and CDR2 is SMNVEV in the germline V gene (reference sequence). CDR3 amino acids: CASSPRQGLYNSPLHF. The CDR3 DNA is TGTGCCAGCAGTCCCCGACAGGGGCTTTATAATTCACCCCTCCACTTT.

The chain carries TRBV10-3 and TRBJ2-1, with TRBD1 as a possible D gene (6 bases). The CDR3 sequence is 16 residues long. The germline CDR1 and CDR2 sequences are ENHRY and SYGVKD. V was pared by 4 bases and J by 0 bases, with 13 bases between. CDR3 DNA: TGTGCCATCAGTGGGAAGACAGGTAGCTCCTACAATGAGCAGTTCTTC. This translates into CAISGKTGSSYNEQFF.

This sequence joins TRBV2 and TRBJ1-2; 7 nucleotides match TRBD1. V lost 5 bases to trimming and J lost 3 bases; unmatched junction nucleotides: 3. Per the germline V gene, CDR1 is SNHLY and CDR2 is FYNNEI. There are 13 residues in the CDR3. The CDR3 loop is CASSRDRDYGYTF. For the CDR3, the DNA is TGTGCCAGCAGTCGTGACAGGGACTATGGCTACACCTTC.

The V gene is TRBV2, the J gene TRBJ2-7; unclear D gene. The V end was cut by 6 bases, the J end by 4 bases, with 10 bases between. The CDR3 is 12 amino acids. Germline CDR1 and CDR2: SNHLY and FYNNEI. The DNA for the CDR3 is TGTGCCAGCAGCCGCCGTGGGTACGAGCAGTACTTC. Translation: CASSRRGYEQYF.

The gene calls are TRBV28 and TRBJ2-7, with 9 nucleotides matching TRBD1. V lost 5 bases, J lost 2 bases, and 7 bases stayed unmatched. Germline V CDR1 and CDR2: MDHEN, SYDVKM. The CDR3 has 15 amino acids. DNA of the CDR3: TGTGCCAGCAGTACACCGGGACAGGGACCCTACGAGCAGTACTTC. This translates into CASSTPGQGPYEQYF.

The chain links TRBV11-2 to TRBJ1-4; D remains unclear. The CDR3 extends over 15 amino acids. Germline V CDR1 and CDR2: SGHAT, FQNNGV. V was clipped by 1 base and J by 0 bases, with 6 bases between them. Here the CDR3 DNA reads TGTGCCAGCAGCTTAGCCGGGACAACTAATGAAAAACTGTTTTTT. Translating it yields CASSLAGTTNEKLFF.

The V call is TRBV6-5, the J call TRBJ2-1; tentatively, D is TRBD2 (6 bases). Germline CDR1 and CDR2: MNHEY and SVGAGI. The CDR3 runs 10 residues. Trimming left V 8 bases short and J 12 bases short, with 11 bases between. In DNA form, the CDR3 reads TGTGCCAGCGGGGCGGGGAGGCAGTTCTTC. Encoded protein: CASGAGRQFF.

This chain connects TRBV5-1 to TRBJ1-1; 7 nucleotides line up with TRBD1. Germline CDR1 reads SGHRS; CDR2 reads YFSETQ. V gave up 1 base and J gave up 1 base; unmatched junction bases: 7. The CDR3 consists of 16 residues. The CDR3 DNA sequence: TGCGCCAGCAGCTTGACCGTGGGACAGCCGAACACTGAAGCTTTCTTT. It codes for CASSLTVGQPNTEAFF.

The CDR3 DNA sequence: TGCGCCAGCAGCCCCCCGGGGATTTCCTACGAGCAGTACTTC. It yields the protein CASSPPGISYEQYF. This chain joins TRBV5-1 and TRBJ2-7; perhaps TRBD2 as D (5 bases). The germline V and J ends were trimmed by 4 bases and 1 base, with 12 bases remaining between them. Germline V gene data show CDR1 as SGHRS and CDR2 as YFSETQ. This CDR3 is built from 14 residues.

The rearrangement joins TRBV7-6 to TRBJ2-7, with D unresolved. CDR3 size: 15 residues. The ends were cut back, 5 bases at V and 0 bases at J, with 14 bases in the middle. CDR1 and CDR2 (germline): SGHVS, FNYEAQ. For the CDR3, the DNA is TGTGCCAGCAGCCCCGGTAGTGCCAGCTCCTACGAGCAGTACTTC. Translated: CASSPGSASSYEQYF.

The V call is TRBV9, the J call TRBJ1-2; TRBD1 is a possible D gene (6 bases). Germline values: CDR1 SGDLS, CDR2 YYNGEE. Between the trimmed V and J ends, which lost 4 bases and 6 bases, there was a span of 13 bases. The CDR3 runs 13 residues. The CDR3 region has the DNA TGTGCCAGCAGCCCCACGGACAGTAATGGCTACACCTTC. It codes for CASSPTDSNGYTF.

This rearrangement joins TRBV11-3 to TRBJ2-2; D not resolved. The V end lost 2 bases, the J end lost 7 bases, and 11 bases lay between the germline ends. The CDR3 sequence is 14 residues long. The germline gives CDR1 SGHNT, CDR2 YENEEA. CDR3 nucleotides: TGTGCCAGCAGCTTATTCAGTGACGGCGGGGAGCTGTTTTTT. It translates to CASSLFSDGGELFF.

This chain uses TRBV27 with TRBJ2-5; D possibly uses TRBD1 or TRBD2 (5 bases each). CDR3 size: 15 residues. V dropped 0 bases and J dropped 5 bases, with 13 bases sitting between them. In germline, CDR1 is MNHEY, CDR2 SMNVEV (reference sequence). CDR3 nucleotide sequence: TGTGCCAGCAGTTTATCATACAGGCGGAGGGAGACCCAGTACTTC. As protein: CASSLSYRRRETQYF.

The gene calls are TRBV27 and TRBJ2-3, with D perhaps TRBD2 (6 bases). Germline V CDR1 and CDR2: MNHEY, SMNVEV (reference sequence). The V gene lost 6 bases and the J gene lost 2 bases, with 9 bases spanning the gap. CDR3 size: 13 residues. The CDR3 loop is CASSGGPTDTQYF. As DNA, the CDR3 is TGTGCCAGCAGCGGGGGACCCACAGATACGCAGTATTTT.

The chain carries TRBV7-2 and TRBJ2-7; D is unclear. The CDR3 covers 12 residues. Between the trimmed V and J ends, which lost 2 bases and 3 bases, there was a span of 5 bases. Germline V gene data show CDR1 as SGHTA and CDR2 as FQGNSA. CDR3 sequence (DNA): TGTGCCAGCAGCTTATCAGGCTACGAGCAGTACTTC. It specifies CASSLSGYEQYF.

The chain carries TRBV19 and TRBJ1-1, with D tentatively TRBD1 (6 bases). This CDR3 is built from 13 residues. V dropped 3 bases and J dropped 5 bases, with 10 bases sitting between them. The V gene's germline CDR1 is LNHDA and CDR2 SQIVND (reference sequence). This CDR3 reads CASSMQGQTEAFF. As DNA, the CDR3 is TGTGCCAGTAGTATGCAAGGACAGACTGAAGCTTTCTTT.

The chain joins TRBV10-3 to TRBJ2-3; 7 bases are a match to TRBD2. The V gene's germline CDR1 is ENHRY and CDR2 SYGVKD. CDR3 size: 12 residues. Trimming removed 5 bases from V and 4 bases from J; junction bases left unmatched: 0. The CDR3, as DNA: TGTGCCATCAGTCGGGGGGCAGATACGCAGTATTTT. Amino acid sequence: CAISRGADTQYF.

The CDR3 loop is CASSQVLAIAGELFF. Here the CDR3 DNA reads TGTGCCAGCAGCCAAGTTTTAGCTATAGCCGGGGAGCTGTTTTTT. The chain combines TRBV3-1 (or the pseudogene TRBV3-2) with TRBJ2-2, with D hard to call. V was shortened by 1 base and J by 6 bases, with 12 bases between the two germline ends. This CDR3 comprises 15 residues. The germline V gene has CDR1 LGHDT and CDR2 YNNKEL (reference sequence).

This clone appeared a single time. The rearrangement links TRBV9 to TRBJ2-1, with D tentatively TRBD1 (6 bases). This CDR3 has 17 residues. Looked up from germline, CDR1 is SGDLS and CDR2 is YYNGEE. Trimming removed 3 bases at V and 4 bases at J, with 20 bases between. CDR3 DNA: TGTGCCAGCAGCGCCCACGCCAGGACAGCGCTATACAATGAGCAGTTCTTC. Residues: CASSAHARTALYNEQFF.

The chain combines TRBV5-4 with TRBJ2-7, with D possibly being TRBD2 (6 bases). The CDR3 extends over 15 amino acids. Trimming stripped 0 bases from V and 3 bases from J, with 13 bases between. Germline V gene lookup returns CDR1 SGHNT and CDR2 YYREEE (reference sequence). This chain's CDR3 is CASSLEGLADYEQYF. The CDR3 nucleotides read TGTGCCAGCAGCTTGGAGGGACTCGCGGACTACGAGCAGTACTTC.

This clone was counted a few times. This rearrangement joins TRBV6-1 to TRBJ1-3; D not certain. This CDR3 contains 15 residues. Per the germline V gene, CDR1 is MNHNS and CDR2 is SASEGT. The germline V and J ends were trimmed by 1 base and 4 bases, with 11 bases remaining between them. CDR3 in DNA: TGTGCCAGCAGTGAAGAGGTCGGAGGGGGAAACACCATATATTTT. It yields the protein CASSEEVGGGNTIYF.

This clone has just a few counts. The CDR3 coding sequence is TGCAGCGTTGCTGTCGACAGAAGCAATCAGCCCCAGCATTTT. Amino acids: CSVAVDRSNQPQHF. The chain combines TRBV29-1 with TRBJ1-5, with D possibly being TRBD1 (5 bases). Looked up from germline, CDR1 is SQVTM and CDR2 is ANQGSEA. This CDR3 has 14 residues. V dropped 4 bases and J dropped 1 base, with 11 bases sitting between them.

Here the CDR3 DNA reads TGTGCCAGCAGCTTCGACGGCACTGAAGCTTTCTTT. As protein: CASSFDGTEAFF. The V call is TRBV7-2, the J call TRBJ1-1, with D hard to call. The CDR3 is 12 amino acids. Germline V gene lookup returns CDR1 SGHTA and CDR2 FQGNSA. Trimming took 3 bases from V and 4 from J, leaving 6 bases between them. The whole variable domain, remainder taken from reference TRBV7-2 and TRBJ1-1, is GAGVSQSPSNKVTEKGKDVELRCDPISGHTALYWYRQSLGQGLEFLIYFQGNSAPDKSGLPSDRFSAERTGGSVSTLTIQRTQQEDSAVYLCASSFDGTEAFFGQGTRLTVV.

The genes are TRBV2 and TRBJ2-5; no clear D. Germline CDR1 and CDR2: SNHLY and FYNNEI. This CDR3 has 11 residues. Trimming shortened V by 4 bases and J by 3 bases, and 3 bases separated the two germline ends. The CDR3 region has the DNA TGTGCCAGCAGTGCCGAAGAGACCCAGTACTTC. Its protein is CASSAEETQYF.